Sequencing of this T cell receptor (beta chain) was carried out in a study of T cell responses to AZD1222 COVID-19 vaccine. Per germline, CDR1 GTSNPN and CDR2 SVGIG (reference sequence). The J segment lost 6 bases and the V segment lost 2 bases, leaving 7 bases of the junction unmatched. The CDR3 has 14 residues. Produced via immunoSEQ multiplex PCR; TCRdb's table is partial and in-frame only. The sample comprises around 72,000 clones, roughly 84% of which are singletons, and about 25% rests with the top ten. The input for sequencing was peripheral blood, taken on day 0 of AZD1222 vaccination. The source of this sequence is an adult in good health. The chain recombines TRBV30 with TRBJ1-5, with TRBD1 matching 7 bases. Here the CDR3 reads CAWSHRGGGQPQHF. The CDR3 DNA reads TGTGCCTGGAGTCACAGGGGAGGAGGTCAGCCCCAGCATTTT.